A single sample is the source of the 3 T cell receptor beta chains below, sequenced in a study of cytomegalovirus exposure and HLA in healthy donors. The PCR ran on 60 Vbeta and 13 Jbeta primers. The method was immunoSEQ multiplex PCR; TCRdb's version includes in-frame clones alone and lacks a portion of them. The table has 150,000 to 200,000 clones, about 80% seen once. The material sequenced was PBMCs. The receptors here all came from a man younger than 35 in good health and CMV-seropositive.

This chain's CDR3 is CASSRDSYNEQFF. CDR3 nucleotide sequence: TGTGCCAGCAGTCGGGACAGTTACAATGAGCAGTTCTTC. V usage is TRBV6-5 and J usage is TRBJ2-1; 7 bases agree with TRBD1. V trimming: 5 bases; J trimming: 4 bases; junction bases outside the gene matches: 2. The CDR3 is 13 residues long. Germline CDR1 MNHEY, CDR2 SVGAGI.

The chain is built from TRBV7-8 and TRBJ2-5; 7 nucleotides line up with TRBD2. This CDR3 has 13 residues. V trimming: 7 bases; J trimming: 2 bases; junction bases outside the gene matches: 4. CDR1 and CDR2 (germline): SGHVS, FQNEAQ. For the CDR3, the DNA is TGTGCCAGCATGGGGGGAGGGCAAGAGACCCAGTACTTC. Protein sequence: CASMGGGQETQYF.

The V gene is TRBV9, the J gene TRBJ2-7; 8 nucleotides match TRBD1. Germline V CDR1 and CDR2: SGDLS, YYNGEE. The J segment lost 4 bases and the V segment lost 3 bases, leaving 3 bases of the junction unmatched. CDR3 length: 13 amino acids. The CDR3 loop is CASSGTGGYEQYF. The CDR3, as DNA: TGTGCCAGCAGCGGTACAGGGGGATACGAGCAGTACTTC.